This TCR beta chain originates from a study of blood T cell repertoires in COVID-19. The assay was immunoSEQ multiplex PCR, and TCRdb's table has in-frame clones only and misses some. The top ten hold about 5.6% of the sample, which has about 190,000 clones, about 83% seen once. Specimen: PBMCs or T cells enriched from blood (not recorded which). The source of this sequence is a man aged 35 to 55 with acute COVID-19.

The CDR3 bases are TGTGCCAGCACTATGGGGGGCACTGAAGCTTTCTTT. It codes for CASTMGGTEAFF. The chain recombines TRBV6-5 with TRBJ1-1, with D possibly being TRBD1 (5 bases). CDR3 length: 12 residues. Trimming took 7 bases from V and 4 from J, leaving 10 bases between them. Germline V gene sequence: CDR1 MNHEY, CDR2 SVGAGI.